This entry is about one T cell receptor (beta chain). The CDR3 sequence is 14 residues long. Germline CDR1 MGHDK, CDR2 SYGVNS. V was clipped by 1 base and J by 2 bases, with 9 bases between them. The source of the sample is a study of blood T cell repertoires in COVID-19. The wider study: COVID-19 samples collected from the United States, Italy and Spain covered acute and convalescent phases.

Residents of about two dozen US areas, aged about 18 to 95 years, made up the participants. Either two negative PCRs, clearance, or symptom resolution qualified Cohort 3 donors as recovered. Method: immunoSEQ multiplex PCR; TCRdb's copy keeps in-frame clones and lacks some. Here the sample spans fewer than 400,000 clones, roughly 89% being singletons. The chain combines TRBV25-1 with TRBJ2-7; D is unclear. The source of this sequence is a man aged 60-69 years who had recovered from COVID-19. The source material was PBMCs or T cells enriched from blood (not recorded which). The CDR3 is CASSESVPAYEQYF. In DNA, the CDR3 is TGTGCCAGCAGTGAATCAGTACCAGCCTACGAGCAGTACTTC.